What follows describes a single T cell receptor beta chain. The target of this receptor is not known. No base qualities exist here, and no much larger clone lies one base off it. V is pared back by 4 bases and J by 0 bases, with 15 bases lying between the germline termini. As encoded in the germline V gene, CDR1 is MNHNS while CDR2 is SASEGT. The CDR3 covers 17 residues, taking in both the cysteine and the phenylalanine. Just CDR3 DNA is preserved here, 51 bases in frame from base 1. This sample stems from a study of blood T cell repertoires in COVID-19 (dated by TCRdb to about 2020). Broadly, across the study: Samples covering the acute and convalescent phases of COVID-19 were provided by collaborators in the United States, Italy and Spain. The material from the prospective study consisted of cDNA or gDNA derived from T cells, B-cell-depleted T cells, or PBMCs. Subjects who had been exposed to COVID-19, were actively infected with it, or had recovered from it provided the deeply sampled blood TCRbeta repertoires that made up the dataset. The repertoires were made available in a free public database intended to serve as a resource for research on the immune response to SARS-CoV-2. The samples were drawn from the first 160 participants of the ongoing ImmuneRACE study and from over a thousand subjects provided by 6 global collaborators. A de-identified subject ID, COVID-19 status, age in years and sex were almost always included in the sample metadata. Where available, HLA class I and class II types were obtained from metadata supplied by the sample provider rather than from assay-based typing.

Each collaborating institution followed its own protocols to collect whole blood in K2EDTA tubes. For TCRbeta analysis, collaborator samples were shipped as frozen whole blood, as isolated PBMCs, or as DNA extracted from either sample type. TCRbeta CDR3 regions were amplified from genomic DNA using the immunoSEQ Assay, a bias-controlled multiplex PCR. The original pipeline was this. The number of nucleated cells in each sample was estimated by amplification of reference gene primers within the assay. To quantify the absolute abundance of each unique TCRbeta CDR3 rearrangement, sequence reads were collapsed and filtered. For each sample, productive Simpson clonality was calculated by taking the square root of Simpson's diversity index across productive rearrangements. The source is immuneACCESS, and TCRdb retained only in-frame sequences with V and J called. Part of the clones is not carried over; for the studies checked, unresolved V genes explain less than half of this, and the remainder is unexplained. That table gives V, J and clone size, and the DNA gave D and trimming. For this sample there are about 330,000 clones; 70% to 90% appear just once. The ten largest make up approximately 4% of the sample.

General conclusions and limits of the study: The quantity of clinical and demographic metadata differed by source and by participant and was supplied without curation.

The chain employs TRBV6-1 and TRBJ2-2; TRBD1 is a weak D gene call, 5 bases matching. The sample consisted of peripheral blood. This TCR was recovered from a woman aged 45-65 years with active or convalescent COVID-19. The CDR3 region has the sequence CASSVLLGPANTGELFF. The DNA is TGTGCCAGCAGTGTACTCCTGGGGCCCGCGAACACCGGGGAGCTGTTTTTT.